One and the same sample provided the 9 T cell receptor beta chains below, sequenced in a study of graft-versus-host responses after intestinal transplantation. Antigens for these TCRs are unknown. The table came from immunoSEQ multiplex PCR; TCRdb's copy has only in-frame clones and leaves some out. The table lists 85,000 to 130,000 clones, about 90% of them singletons, with around 0.9% in the top ten. The input for sequencing was unstimulated CD4+ T cells sorted from spleen or lymph node cells, taken before intestinal transplant. These receptors came from a human donor who received an intestinal transplant.

The V gene is TRBV7-9, the J gene TRBJ2-7; 9 bases map to TRBD2. Germline trimming cut 0 bases from V and 1 base from J; bases unmatched to any gene: 10. Germline lookup yields CDR1 SEHNR and CDR2 FQNEAQ (reference sequence). The CDR3 length is 18 residues. In DNA form, the CDR3 reads TGTGCCAGCAGCTTAGCTGCGGGAGGGCCCGGTTTTTCCTACGAGCAGTACTTC. Amino acid sequence: CASSLAAGGPGFSYEQYF. Full variable domain (outside the CDR3, taken from reference TRBV7-9 and TRBJ2-7): DTGVSQNPRHKITKRGQNVTFRCDPISEHNRLYWYRQTLGQGPEFLTYFQNEAQLEKSRLLSDRFSAERPKGSFSTLEIQRTEQGDSAMYLCASSLAAGGPGFSYEQYFGPGTRLTVT.

Regarding this clone: The same CDR3 is also encoded by other DNA sequences in this sample. The CDR3 sequence: CSASRIKTQYF. In nucleotides, the CDR3 is TGCAGTGCTAGTCGGATAAAGACCCAGTACTTC. The J gene is TRBJ2-5, the V gene TRBV20-1; D is ambiguous. This CDR3 spans 11 amino acids. Germline V gene data show CDR1 as DFQATT and CDR2 as SNEGSKA (reference sequence). Between the trimmed V and J ends, which lost 3 bases and 6 bases, there was a span of 8 bases.

The rearrangement links TRBV5-1 to TRBJ2-5; D not certain. CDR1 and CDR2 (germline): SGHRS, YFSETQ. Trimming took 2 bases from V and 4 from J, leaving 9 bases between them. The CDR3 has 13 residues. The CDR3 bases are TGCGCCAGCAGCTTATGGAGTGGAGAGACCCAGTACTTC. It is translated as CASSLWSGETQYF.

In its sample, this clone was seen a few times. V usage is TRBV5-1 and J usage is TRBJ2-7; D is possibly TRBD1 (5 bases). Trimming took 4 bases from V and 5 from J, leaving 13 bases between them. The CDR3 covers 13 residues. Germline V gives CDR1 SGHRS, CDR2 YFSETQ. This CDR3 is CASSLSEDNEQYF. CDR3 nucleotides: TGCGCCAGCAGCCTCTCAGAGGACAACGAGCAGTACTTC. Using reference TRBV5-1 and TRBJ2-7 for the parts outside the CDR3, the full variable domain is KAGVTQTPRYLIKTRGQQVTLSCSPISGHRSVSWYQQTPGQGLQFLFEYFSETQRNKGNFPGRFSGRQFSNSRSEMNVSTLELGDSALYLCASSLSEDNEQYFGPGTRLTVT.

The chain carries TRBV6-4 and TRBJ2-2; TRBD1 might be the D (5 bases). The CDR3 has 13 amino acids. CDR1 MRHNA and CDR2 SNTAGT come from the germline V gene. The V gene lost 4 bases and the J gene lost 5 bases, with 8 bases spanning the gap. This CDR3 is CASSADRTGELFF. The CDR3 nucleotides read TGTGCCAGCAGTGCCGACAGAACCGGGGAGCTGTTTTTT.

The V and J genes are TRBV9 and TRBJ2-2; 11 bases agree with TRBD2. The CDR3 runs 18 residues. Germline assignment: CDR1 SGDLS and CDR2 YYNGEE. V was clipped by 3 bases and J by 6 bases; unmatched bases: 13. CDR3 sequence: CASSAELAGVGSAGELFF. The CDR3 bases are TGTGCCAGCAGCGCGGAACTAGCGGGAGTAGGGTCGGCCGGGGAGCTGTTTTTT. The variable domain in full, with the rest retrieved from reference TRBV9 and TRBJ2-2, is DSGVTQTPKHLITATGQRVTLRCSPRSGDLSVYWYQQSLDQGLQFLIQYYNGEERAKGNILERFSAQQFPDLHSELNLSSLELGDSALYFCASSAELAGVGSAGELFFGEGSRLTVL.

CDR3 DNA sequence: TGCAGCGTTGATGGCCCGGGGCCTGAAGCTTTCTTT. Protein sequence: CSVDGPGPEAFF. The chain uses TRBV29-1 and TRBJ1-1; possibly TRBD1 for D (5 bases). This CDR3 has 12 amino acids. Between the trimmed V and J ends, which lost 3 bases and 6 bases, there was a span of 11 bases. In germline, CDR1 is SQVTM, CDR2 ANQGSEA.

The chain carries TRBV10-1 and TRBJ1-2; 7 bases are shared with TRBD1. The CDR3 is 13 residues long. The V and J ends lost 10 bases and 4 bases, in that order; junction bases with no gene match: 9. Germline V lookup: CDR1 WNHNN, CDR2 SYGVQD (reference sequence). CDR3: CANLLWTGYGYTF. The CDR3 region has the DNA TGCGCCAACCTCCTTTGGACAGGCTATGGCTACACCTTC.

V is TRBV7-9 and J is TRBJ2-7; TRBD2 aligns across 11 bases. There are 16 residues in the CDR3. V lost 4 bases and J lost 3; bases outside the gene matches: 8. Germline-derived CDR1 and CDR2 are SEHNR and FQNEAQ (reference sequence). CDR3 region: CASSSGTSGRIYEQYF. The CDR3 DNA follows: TGTGCCAGCAGCTCCGGGACTAGCGGCCGGATCTACGAGCAGTACTTC.